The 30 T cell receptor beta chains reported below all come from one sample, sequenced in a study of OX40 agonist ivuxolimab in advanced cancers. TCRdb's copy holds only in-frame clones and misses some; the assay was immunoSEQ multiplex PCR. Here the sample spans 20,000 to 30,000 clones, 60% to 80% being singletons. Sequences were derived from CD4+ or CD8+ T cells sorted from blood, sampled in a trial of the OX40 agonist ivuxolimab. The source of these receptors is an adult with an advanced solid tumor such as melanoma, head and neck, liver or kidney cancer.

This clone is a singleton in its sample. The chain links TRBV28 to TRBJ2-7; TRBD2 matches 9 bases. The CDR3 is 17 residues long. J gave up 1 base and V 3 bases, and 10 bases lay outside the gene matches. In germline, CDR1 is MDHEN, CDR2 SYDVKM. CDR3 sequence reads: CASSFPRLLAGSYEQYF. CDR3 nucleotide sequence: TGTGCCAGCAGTTTCCCCCGTCTCCTAGCGGGGTCCTACGAGCAGTACTTC.

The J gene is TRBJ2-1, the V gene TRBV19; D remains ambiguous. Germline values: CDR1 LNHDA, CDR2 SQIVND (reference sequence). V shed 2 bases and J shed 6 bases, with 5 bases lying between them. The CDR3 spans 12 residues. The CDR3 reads CASSISSNEQFF. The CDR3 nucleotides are TGTGCCAGTAGTATAAGTAGCAATGAGCAGTTCTTC.

Here the CDR3 reads CATSRDFGAGRSNEKLFF. CDR3 DNA sequence: TGTGCCACCAGCAGAGATTTTGGAGCAGGGCGGTCTAATGAAAAACTGTTTTTT. J is TRBJ1-4 and V is TRBV15; tentatively, D is TRBD1 (5 bases). CDR1 LNHNV and CDR2 YYDKDF come from the germline V gene (reference sequence). The CDR3 is 18 residues long. Trimming left V 0 bases short and J 3 bases short, with 17 bases between.

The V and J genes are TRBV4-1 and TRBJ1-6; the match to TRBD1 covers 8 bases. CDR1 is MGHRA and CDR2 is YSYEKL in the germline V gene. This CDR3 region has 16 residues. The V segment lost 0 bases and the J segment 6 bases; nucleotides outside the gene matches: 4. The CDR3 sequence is CASSQEWGQANSPLHF. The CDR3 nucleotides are TGCGCCAGCAGCCAAGAATGGGGACAGGCTAATTCACCCCTCCACTTT.

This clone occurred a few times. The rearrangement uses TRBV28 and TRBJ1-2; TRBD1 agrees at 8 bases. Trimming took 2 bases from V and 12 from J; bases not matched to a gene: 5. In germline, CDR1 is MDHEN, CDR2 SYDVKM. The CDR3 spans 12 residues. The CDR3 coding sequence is TGTGCCAGCAGTTTACAGCAGGGGGCGAACACCTTC. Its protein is CASSLQQGANTF.

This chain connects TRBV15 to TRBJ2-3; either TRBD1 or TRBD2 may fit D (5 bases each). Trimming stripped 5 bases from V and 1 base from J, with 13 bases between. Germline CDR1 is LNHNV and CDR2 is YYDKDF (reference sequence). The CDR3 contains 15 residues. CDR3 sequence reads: CATSRGVGGTDTQYF. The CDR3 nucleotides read TGTGCCACCAGCCGAGGGGTGGGGGGCACAGATACGCAGTATTTT.

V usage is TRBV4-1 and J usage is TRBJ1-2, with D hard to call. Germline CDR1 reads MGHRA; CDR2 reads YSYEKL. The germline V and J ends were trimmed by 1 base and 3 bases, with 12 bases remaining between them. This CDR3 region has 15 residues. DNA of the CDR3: TGCGCCAGCAGCCAAGGACCGGCCACCCACTATGGCTACACCTTC. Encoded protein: CASSQGPATHYGYTF.

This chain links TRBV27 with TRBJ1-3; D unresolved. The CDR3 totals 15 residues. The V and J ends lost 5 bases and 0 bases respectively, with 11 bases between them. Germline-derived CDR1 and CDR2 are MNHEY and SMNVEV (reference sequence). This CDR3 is CASSPFSISGNTIYF. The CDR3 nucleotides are TGTGCCAGCAGTCCTTTTTCGATCTCTGGAAACACCATATATTTT.

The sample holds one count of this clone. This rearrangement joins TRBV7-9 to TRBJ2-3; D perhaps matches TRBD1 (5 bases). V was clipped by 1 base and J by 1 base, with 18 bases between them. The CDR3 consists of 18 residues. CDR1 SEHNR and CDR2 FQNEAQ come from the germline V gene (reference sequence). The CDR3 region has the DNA TGTGCCAGCAGCTTAGTCTTTTTCTGGGGCAGGGGCACAGATACGCAGTATTTT. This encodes CASSLVFFWGRGTDTQYF.

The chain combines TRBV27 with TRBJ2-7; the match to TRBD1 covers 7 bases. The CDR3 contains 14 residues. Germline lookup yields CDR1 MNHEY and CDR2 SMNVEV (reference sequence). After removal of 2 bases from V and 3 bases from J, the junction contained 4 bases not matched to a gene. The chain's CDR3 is CASSLGGTVYEQYF. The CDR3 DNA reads TGTGCCAGCAGTTTAGGTGGGACAGTCTACGAGCAGTACTTC.

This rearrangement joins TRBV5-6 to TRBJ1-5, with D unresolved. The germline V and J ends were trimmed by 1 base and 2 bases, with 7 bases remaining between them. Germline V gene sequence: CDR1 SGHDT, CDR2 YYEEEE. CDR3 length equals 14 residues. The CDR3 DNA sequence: TGTGCCAGCAGCTTGAGGCAAGGCAATCAGCCCCAGCATTTT. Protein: CASSLRQGNQPQHF. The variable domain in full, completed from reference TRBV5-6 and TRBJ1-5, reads DAGVTQSPTHLIKTRGQQVTLRCSPKSGHDTVSWYQQALGQGPQFIFQYYEEEERQRGNFPDRFSGHQFPNYSSELNVNALLLGDSALYLCASSLRQGNQPQHFGDGTRLSIL.

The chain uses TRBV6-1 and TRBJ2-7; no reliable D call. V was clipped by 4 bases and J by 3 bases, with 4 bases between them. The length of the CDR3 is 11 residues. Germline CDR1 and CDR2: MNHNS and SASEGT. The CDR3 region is CASSVVYEQYF. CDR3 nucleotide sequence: TGTGCCAGCAGTGTAGTCTACGAGCAGTACTTC.

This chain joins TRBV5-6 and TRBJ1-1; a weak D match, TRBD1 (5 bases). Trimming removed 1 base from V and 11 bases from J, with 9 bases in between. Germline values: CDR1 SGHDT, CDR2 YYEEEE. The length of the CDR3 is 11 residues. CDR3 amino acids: CASSLTGTAFF. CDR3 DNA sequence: TGTGCCAGCAGCTTGACAGGCACCGCTTTCTTT.

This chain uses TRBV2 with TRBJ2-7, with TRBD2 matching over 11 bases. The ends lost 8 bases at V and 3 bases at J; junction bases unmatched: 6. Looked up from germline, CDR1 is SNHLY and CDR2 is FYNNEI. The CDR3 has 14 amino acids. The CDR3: CASGPGTSGYEQYF. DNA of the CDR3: TGTGCCAGCGGCCCCGGGACTAGCGGCTACGAGCAGTACTTC.

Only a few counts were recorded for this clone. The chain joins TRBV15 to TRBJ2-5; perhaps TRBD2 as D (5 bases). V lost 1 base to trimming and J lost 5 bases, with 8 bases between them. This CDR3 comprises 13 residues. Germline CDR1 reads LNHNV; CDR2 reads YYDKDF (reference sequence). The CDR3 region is CATSRGLAETQYF. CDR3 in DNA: TGTGCCACCAGCAGAGGTCTAGCTGAGACCCAGTACTTC.

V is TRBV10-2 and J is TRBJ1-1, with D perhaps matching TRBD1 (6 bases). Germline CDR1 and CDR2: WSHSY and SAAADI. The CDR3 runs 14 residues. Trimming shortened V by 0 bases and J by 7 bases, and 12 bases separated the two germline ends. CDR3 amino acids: CASSESKKQGEAFF. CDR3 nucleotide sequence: TGCGCCAGCAGTGAGTCAAAGAAACAGGGTGAAGCTTTCTTT.

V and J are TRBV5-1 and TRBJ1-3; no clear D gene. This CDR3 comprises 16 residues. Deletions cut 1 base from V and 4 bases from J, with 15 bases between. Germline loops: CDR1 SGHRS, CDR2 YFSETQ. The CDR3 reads CASSLIFGDRGNTIYF. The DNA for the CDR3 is TGCGCCAGCAGCTTGATATTCGGGGATAGGGGAAACACCATATATTTT. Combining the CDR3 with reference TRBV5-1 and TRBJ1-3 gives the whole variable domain KAGVTQTPRYLIKTRGQQVTLSCSPISGHRSVSWYQQTPGQGLQFLFEYFSETQRNKGNFPGRFSGRQFSNSRSEMNVSTLELGDSALYLCASSLIFGDRGNTIYFGEGSWLTVV.

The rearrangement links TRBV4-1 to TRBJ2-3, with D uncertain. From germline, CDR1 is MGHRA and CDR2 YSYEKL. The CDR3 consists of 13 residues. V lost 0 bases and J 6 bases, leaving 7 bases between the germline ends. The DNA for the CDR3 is TGCGCCAGCAGCCAAGAGGCCGTCGATACGCAGTATTTT. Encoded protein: CASSQEAVDTQYF.

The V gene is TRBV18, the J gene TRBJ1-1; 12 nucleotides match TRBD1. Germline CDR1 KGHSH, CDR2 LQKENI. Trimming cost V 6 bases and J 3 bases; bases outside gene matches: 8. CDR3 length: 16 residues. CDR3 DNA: TGTGCCAGCTCGTTCGGGACAGGGGGCTCTTACACTGAAGCTTTCTTT. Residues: CASSFGTGGSYTEAFF.

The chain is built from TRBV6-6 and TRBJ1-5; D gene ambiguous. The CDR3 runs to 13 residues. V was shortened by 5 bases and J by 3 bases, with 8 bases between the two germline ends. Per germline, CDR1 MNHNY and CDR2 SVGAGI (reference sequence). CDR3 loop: CASSGSNNQPQHF. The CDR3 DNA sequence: TGTGCCAGCAGTGGGAGTAACAATCAGCCCCAGCATTTT.

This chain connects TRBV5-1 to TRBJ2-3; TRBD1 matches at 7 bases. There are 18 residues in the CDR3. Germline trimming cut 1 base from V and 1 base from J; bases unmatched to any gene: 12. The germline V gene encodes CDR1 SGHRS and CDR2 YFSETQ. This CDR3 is CASSLYARTGVGTDTQYF. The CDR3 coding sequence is TGCGCCAGCAGCTTGTACGCACGGACAGGTGTAGGCACAGATACGCAGTATTTT. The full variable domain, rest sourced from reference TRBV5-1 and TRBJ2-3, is KAGVTQTPRYLIKTRGQQVTLSCSPISGHRSVSWYQQTPGQGLQFLFEYFSETQRNKGNFPGRFSGRQFSNSRSEMNVSTLELGDSALYLCASSLYARTGVGTDTQYFGPGTRLTVL.

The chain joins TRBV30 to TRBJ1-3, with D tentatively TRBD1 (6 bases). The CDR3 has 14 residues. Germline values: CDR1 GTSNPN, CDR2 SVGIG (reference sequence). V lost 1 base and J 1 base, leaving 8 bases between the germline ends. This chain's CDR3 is CAWSGTESGNTIYF. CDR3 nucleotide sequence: TGTGCCTGGAGTGGGACAGAATCTGGAAACACCATATATTTT.

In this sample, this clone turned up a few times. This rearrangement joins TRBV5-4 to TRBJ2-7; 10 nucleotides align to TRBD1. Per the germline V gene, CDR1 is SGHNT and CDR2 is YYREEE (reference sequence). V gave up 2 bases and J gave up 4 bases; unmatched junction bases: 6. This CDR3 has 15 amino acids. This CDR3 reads CASSFRGQGWYEQYF. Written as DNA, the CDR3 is TGTGCCAGCAGCTTTAGGGGACAGGGGTGGTACGAGCAGTACTTC.

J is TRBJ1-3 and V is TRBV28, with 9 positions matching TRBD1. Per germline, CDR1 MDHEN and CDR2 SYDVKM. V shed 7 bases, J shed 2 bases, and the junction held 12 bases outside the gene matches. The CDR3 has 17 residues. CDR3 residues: CASNSIQGAEAGNTIYF. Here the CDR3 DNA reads TGTGCCAGCAATTCTATACAGGGGGCAGAAGCTGGAAACACCATATATTTT.

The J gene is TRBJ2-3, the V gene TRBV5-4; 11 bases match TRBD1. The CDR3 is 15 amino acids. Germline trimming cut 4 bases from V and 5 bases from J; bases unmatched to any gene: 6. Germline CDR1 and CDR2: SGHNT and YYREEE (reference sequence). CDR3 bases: TGTGCCAGCAGCACAGGGACAGGGGGTATAGATACGCAGTATTTT. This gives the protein CASSTGTGGIDTQYF.

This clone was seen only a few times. CDR3 sequence: CASTTGTGALTLHF. The CDR3 nucleotides read TGTGCCAGCACTACCGGGACAGGGGCATTGACCCTCCACTTT. The V gene is TRBV2, the J gene TRBJ1-6; the match to TRBD1 covers 10 bases. The V and J ends lost 7 bases and 14 bases, in that order; junction bases with no gene match: 11. The germline CDR1 and CDR2 sequences are SNHLY and FYNNEI. The CDR3 is made up of 14 amino acids.

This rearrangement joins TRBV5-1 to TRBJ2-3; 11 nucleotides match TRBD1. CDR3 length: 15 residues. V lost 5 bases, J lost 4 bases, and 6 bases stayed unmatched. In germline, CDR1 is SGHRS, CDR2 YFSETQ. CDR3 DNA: TGCGCCAGCAGTAGGACAGGGGGCAGTGCAGATACGCAGTATTTT. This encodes CASSRTGGSADTQYF.

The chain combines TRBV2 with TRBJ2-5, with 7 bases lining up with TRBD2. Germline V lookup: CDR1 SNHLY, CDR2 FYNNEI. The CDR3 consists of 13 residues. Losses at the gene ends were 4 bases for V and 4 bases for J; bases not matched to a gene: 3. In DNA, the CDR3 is TGTGCCAGCAGTGGGTGGGGGGGAGAGACCCAGTACTTC. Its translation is CASSGWGGETQYF. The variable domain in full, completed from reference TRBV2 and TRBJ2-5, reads EPEVTQTPSHQVTQMGQEVILRCVPISNHLYFYWYRQILGQKVEFLVSFYNNEISEKSEIFDDQFSVERPDGSNFTLKIRSTKLEDSAMYFCASSGWGGETQYFGPGTRLLVL.

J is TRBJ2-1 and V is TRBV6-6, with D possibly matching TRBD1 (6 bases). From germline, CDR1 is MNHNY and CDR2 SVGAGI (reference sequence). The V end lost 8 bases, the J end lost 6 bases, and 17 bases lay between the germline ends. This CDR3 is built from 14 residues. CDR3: CASHLNRVGNEQFF. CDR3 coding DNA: TGTGCCAGCCACCTAAACAGGGTGGGCAATGAGCAGTTCTTC.

The CDR3 loop reads CAINPSGGDSPLHF. The CDR3 coding sequence is TGTGCCATCAACCCCTCAGGGGGCGATTCACCCCTCCACTTT. The genes are TRBV10-3 and TRBJ1-6; 8 nucleotides match TRBD1. This CDR3 comprises 14 residues. CDR1 is ENHRY and CDR2 is SYGVKD in the germline V gene. With 7 bases clipped from V and 8 bases from J, the junction kept 7 bases outside the gene matches.